This T cell receptor (beta chain) comes out of a study of T-cell reconstitution after alpha-beta-depleted transplantation in children. Study results and caveats: Several hundred rapidly expanded clones from non-depleted graft cells reportedly supplied alpha-beta T cells about two months post-transplant. Most T-cell counts and diversity one year after the transplant came from T cells that were newly produced.

In this sample, this clonotype turned up many times. The antigen remains unidentified. V was clipped by 5 bases and J by 2 bases; unmatched bases: 14. Germline V gene lookup returns CDR1 MDHEN and CDR2 SYDVKM. The CDR3 has 18 residues. The TCRbeta library was prepared with unique molecular identifiers. A single record per CDR3 protein comes from TCRdb applying MiXCR to the PCR reads. Altogether about 300,000 distinct CDR3 sequences are present, about 9.5% being singletons, with the ten largest covering around 7.5%. The sequence was collected from a boy under two years old with acute myeloid leukemia, due to receive a stem cell transplant. This specimen consisted of PBMCs, obtained before TCRalphabeta/CD19-depleted stem cell transplant. The chain employs TRBV28 and TRBJ2-3; 9 positions agree with TRBD1. The DNA for the CDR3 is TGTGCCAGCAGTGCCCCCGGGACAGGGAGGGGGCCCACAGATACGCAGTATTTT. This encodes CASSAPGTGRGPTDTQYF.